The 10 T cell receptor beta chains listed next were all sequenced from one sample in a study of cytomegalovirus exposure and HLA in healthy donors. In the PCR, 60 Vbeta and 13 Jbeta primers were used. Generated by immunoSEQ multiplex PCR, the TCRdb table keeps only in-frame clones and is missing some. This sample has about 190,000 clones; more than 75% occur once, and the top ten carry 1.5% to 2%. The source material was PBMCs. Receptors originate from a woman aged 18-29 years in good health and CMV-seronegative.

The chain combines TRBV28 with TRBJ1-1, with 7 bases fitting TRBD1. The junction had 9 bases not matched to a gene; V was cut back by 11 bases and J by 0 bases. The length of the CDR3 is 14 residues. Germline V lookup: CDR1 MDHEN, CDR2 SYDVKM. CDR3 sequence reads: CAGLSGQLNTEAFF. The CDR3 DNA reads TGTGCCGGATTGTCGGGACAGTTGAACACTGAAGCTTTCTTT.

This clone showed up just once. The V call is TRBV5-4, the J call TRBJ2-5; no clear D gene. The V gene's germline CDR1 is SGHNT and CDR2 YYREEE (reference sequence). Trimming pared 3 bases from V and 5 bases from J, leaving 17 bases between. The CDR3 sequence is 15 residues long. CDR3 amino acids: CASSSVYPSAETQYF. In DNA, the CDR3 is TGTGCCAGCAGCTCGGTGTACCCTAGTGCGGAGACCCAGTACTTC.

In this sample, this clone turned up a few times. The chain carries TRBV10-3 and TRBJ1-3; D is ambiguous. V dropped 6 bases and J dropped 0 bases, with 12 bases sitting between them. Germline V gene data show CDR1 as ENHRY and CDR2 as SYGVKD. This CDR3 region has 15 residues. In DNA form, the CDR3 reads TGTGCCATCAGCGATCAGGTGACCTCTGGAAACACCATATATTTT. This encodes CAISDQVTSGNTIYF.

The gene calls are TRBV7-3 and TRBJ2-6; TRBD1 matches at 9 bases. Unmatched junction bases numbered 6, after V lost 2 bases and J lost 1 base. The CDR3 is 18 amino acids. CDR1 SGHTA and CDR2 FQGTGA come from the germline V gene. CDR3 region: CASSLYGQGLSGANVLTF. In DNA, the CDR3 is TGTGCCAGCAGCTTATACGGACAGGGGTTATCTGGGGCCAACGTCCTGACTTTC.

This clone has just one count. The CDR3 spells CASSLGGYSNQPQHF. The CDR3 DNA reads TGTGCCAGCAGCTTAGGAGGTTATAGCAATCAGCCCCAGCATTTT. The rearrangement links TRBV5-5 to TRBJ1-5; D remains ambiguous. The germline CDR1 and CDR2 sequences are SGHKS and YYEKEE (reference sequence). This CDR3 comprises 15 residues. Trimming shortened V by 2 bases and J by 0 bases, and 9 bases separated the two germline ends.

The chain employs TRBV2 and TRBJ1-2; D gene ambiguous. The CDR3 has 14 amino acids. Trimming left V 4 bases short and J 2 bases short, with 11 bases between. Per germline, CDR1 SNHLY and CDR2 FYNNEI. The CDR3 region has the DNA TGTGCCAGCAGTGGGAGCAGCAAGAACTATGGCTACACCTTC. This codes for CASSGSSKNYGYTF.

Notes on this clone: Within the sample, other DNA sequences also encode this same CDR3. This chain connects TRBV7-6 to TRBJ2-7; 8 bases fit TRBD1. Germline assignment: CDR1 SGHVS and CDR2 FNYEAQ. V dropped 5 bases and J dropped 1; count of bases not matched to a gene: 4. The CDR3 is 14 amino acids. In DNA, the CDR3 is TGTGCCAGCAGCCAAGGACAGGGATCCTACGAGCAGTACTTC. Protein sequence: CASSQGQGSYEQYF.

This clone was seen more than once but under ten times. The CDR3: CASRRDNEAFF. In nucleotides, the CDR3 is TGTGCCAGCCGGAGGGATAATGAAGCTTTCTTT. The genes are TRBV2 and TRBJ1-1, with unresolved D. The CDR3 totals 11 residues. The germline V gene has CDR1 SNHLY and CDR2 FYNNEI. The ends were cut back, 8 bases at V and 7 bases at J, with 11 bases in the middle.

This chain links TRBV5-1 with TRBJ1-4, with TRBD1 matching over 12 bases. The CDR3 is 17 residues long. The V gene's germline CDR1 is SGHRS and CDR2 YFSETQ. Germline trimming cut 4 bases from V and 7 bases from J; bases unmatched to any gene: 11. CDR3 bases: TGCGCCAGCAGCAAAAGGGGACAGGGGGCGTATGGTGAAAAACTGTTTTTT. This gives the protein CASSKRGQGAYGEKLFF.

The chain recombines TRBV6-5 with TRBJ1-2, with 7 nucleotides matching TRBD1. The CDR3 spans 14 residues. The V segment lost 4 bases and the J segment 5 bases; nucleotides outside the gene matches: 7. Germline CDR1 MNHEY, CDR2 SVGAGI. The CDR3 loop is CASSSQDRNYGYTF. As DNA, the CDR3 is TGTGCCAGCAGTTCACAGGACAGGAATTATGGCTACACCTTC.